This T cell receptor beta chain is from a study of blood T cell repertoires in COVID-19. Across the whole study: Acute and convalescent COVID-19 specimens originated in the United States, Italy and Spain. PBMCs, B-cell-depleted T cells, or T cells provided the cDNA or gDNA that made up the material.

In the original processing: Researchers report that nucleated cell counts were estimated from reference gene primer amplification. TCRdb keeps only in-frame clones here, not all; method: immunoSEQ multiplex PCR. V and J calls and clone size are those listed in that table; D and trimming were worked out from the DNA. The data show approximately 64,000 clones, approximately 85% seen once. The germline CDR1 and CDR2 sequences are LNHDA and SQIVND (reference sequence). Trimming took 1 base from V and 0 from J, leaving 7 bases between them. The CDR3 runs to 15 residues. V and J are TRBV19 and TRBJ1-5; D not resolved. The receptor's source is a woman aged 60 to 75 with COVID-19, enrolled during active disease. The material sequenced was peripheral blood. CDR3 sequence reads: CASSIGLISNQPQHF. CDR3 sequence (DNA): TGTGCCAGTAGTATAGGCCTAATTAGCAATCAGCCCCAGCATTTT.